The source of this T cell receptor beta chain is a study of monozygotic twins with inflammatory bowel disease. This CDR3 comprises 15 residues. From germline, CDR1 is SQVTM and CDR2 ANQGSEA. Every TCR library consumed around 3,300 ng of total RNA. Samples each yielded cDNA through eight separate reactions. TCRdb re-called the 5' RACE reads; every CDR3 protein appears as one record, without DNA. The data show 400,000 or so distinct CDR3 sequences, and the top ten clones hold around 2.4%. Comments on this clonotype: The target antigen is unknown.

Study results and caveats: For IBD patients, clonotypes shared with others were fewer than for healthy twins, especially with disease activity.

The J gene is TRBJ2-1, the V gene TRBV29-1. This sequence originates from a human donor with ulcerative colitis or Crohn's disease, or a healthy co-twin of an affected twin (not recorded which). Material: blood. This CDR3 reads CSVGYGQTTYNEQFF.